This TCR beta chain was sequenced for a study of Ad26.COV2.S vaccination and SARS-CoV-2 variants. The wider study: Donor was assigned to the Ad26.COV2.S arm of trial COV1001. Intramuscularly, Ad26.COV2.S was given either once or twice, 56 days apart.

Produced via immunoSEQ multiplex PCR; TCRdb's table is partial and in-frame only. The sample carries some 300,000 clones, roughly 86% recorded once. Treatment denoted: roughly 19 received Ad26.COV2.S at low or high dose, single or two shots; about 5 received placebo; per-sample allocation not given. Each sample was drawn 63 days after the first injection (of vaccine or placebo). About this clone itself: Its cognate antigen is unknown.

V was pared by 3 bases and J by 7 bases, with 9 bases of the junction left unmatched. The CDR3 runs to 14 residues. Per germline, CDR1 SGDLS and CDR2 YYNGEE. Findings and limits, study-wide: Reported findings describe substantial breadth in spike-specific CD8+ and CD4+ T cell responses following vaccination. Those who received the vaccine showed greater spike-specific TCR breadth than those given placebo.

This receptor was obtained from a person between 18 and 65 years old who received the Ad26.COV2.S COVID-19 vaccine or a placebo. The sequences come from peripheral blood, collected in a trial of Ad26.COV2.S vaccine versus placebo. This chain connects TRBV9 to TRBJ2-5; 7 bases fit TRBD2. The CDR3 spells CASSAEAGRGTQYF. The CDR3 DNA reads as TGTGCCAGCAGCGCCGAAGCGGGGAGGGGGACCCAGTACTTC.